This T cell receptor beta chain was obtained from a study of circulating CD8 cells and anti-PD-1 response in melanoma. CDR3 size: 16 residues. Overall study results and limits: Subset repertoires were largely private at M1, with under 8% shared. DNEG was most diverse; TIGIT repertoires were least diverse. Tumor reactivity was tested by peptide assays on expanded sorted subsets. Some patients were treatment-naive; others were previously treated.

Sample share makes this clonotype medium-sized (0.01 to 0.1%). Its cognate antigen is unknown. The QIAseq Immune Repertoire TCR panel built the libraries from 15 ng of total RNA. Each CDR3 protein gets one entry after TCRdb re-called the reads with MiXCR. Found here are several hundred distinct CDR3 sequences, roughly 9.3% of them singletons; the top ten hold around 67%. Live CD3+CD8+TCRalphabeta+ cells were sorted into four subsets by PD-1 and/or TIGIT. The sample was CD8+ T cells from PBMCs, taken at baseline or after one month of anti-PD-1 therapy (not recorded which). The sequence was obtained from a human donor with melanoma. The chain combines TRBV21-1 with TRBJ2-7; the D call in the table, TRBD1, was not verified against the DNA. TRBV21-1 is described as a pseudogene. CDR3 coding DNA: TGTGCCAGCAGCAAGGGTGAACGACAGCCTCCCTACGAGCAGTACTTC. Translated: CASSKGERQPPYEQYF.